This T cell receptor (beta chain) comes out of a study of cytomegalovirus exposure and HLA in healthy donors (dated by TCRdb to the late 2010s). Turning to the overall study: According to a later analysis, the 100 to 150 validation repertoires were produced on the same platform as the approximately 610 repertoires of the first cohort. The study aimed to test whether cataloging public T cell receptors could reveal signatures of past pathogen exposure. In addition to the first cohort of 666 subjects, a separate validation cohort of 120 different subjects was used. High-throughput TCR immunosequencing, statistical association of individual TCRs with disease status, and machine learning were combined to predict cytomegalovirus infection status. Overall study outcomes, separate from this receptor: According to the authors, the approach could potentially be generalized to other disease states and immunological phenotypes. Most TCR sequences were seen in very few donors, while some public TCRs were found in many individuals. In the study, approximately 160 TCR beta chains were listed as associated with cytomegalovirus. The classifier was reported to diagnose cytomegalovirus status with high specificity and sensitivity in both the original cohort and the validation cohort. Three of the identified cytomegalovirus-associated TCR beta chains were confirmed in vitro to be specific for cytomegalovirus antigens. Of the cluster scores, around 95% were above 0 in a later analysis, which found that TCRs clustered in the first cohort also tended to co-occur in the 95 to 150 validation repertoires. A later analysis had no HLA typing for the validation cohort, so co-occurrence there was scored across all 110 or so repertoires.

Notes on this clone: The antigen it recognizes is unknown. No quality values exist for individual bases; no much larger clone is one base distant.

Library generation was performed with the immunoSEQ multiplex PCR assay. From the authors' description of their analysis: A statistical classification framework was developed to diagnose cytomegalovirus status using the catalog of TCR beta chain sequences. TCRdb mirrors the immuneACCESS table, restricted to in-frame sequences. Some clones are absent from its copies; in checked studies, under half trace to an unresolved V gene, and the reason for the others is unknown. That table gives V, J and clone size, and the DNA gave D and trimming. For this sample the table gives approximately 100,000 clones, of which 80% to 95% were detected only once. The ten largest clones add up to around 1.1% of the sample. There are 14 amino acids in the CDR3, from cysteine to phenylalanine inclusive. The DNA shown is the 42-base CDR3, in frame from base 1. Trimming removed 4 bases from V and 2 bases from J, leaving 9 bases between the germline ends. Reading the germline V gene (reference sequence) gives CDR1 MNHNY and CDR2 SVGAGI.

Separate from the roughly 650-subject first cohort, the validation cohort of about 110 subjects was the group to which the donors belonged. The rearrangement combines TRBV6-6 with TRBJ1-3, and the D gene may be TRBD1, 6 bases matching. The material sequenced was PBMCs. This clonotype was obtained from a woman aged 30 to 39 in good health and CMV-seropositive. For the CDR3, the sequence is CASSLGAPGNTIYF. The DNA sequence is given as TGTGCCAGCAGTTTGGGGGCCCCTGGAAACACCATATATTTT.